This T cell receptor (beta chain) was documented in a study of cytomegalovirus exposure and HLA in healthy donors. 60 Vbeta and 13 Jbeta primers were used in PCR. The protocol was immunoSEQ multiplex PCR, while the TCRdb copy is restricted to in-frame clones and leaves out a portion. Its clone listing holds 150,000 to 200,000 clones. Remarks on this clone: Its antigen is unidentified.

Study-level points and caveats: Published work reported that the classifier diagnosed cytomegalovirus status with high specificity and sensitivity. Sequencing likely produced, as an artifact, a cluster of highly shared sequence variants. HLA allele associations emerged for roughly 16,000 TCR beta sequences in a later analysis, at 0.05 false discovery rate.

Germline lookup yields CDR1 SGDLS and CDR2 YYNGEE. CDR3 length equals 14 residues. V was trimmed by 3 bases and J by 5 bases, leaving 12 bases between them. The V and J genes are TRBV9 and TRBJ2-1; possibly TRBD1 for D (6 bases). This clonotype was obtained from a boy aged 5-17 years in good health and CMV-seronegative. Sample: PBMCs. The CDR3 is CASSEGVEHNEQFF. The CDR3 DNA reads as TGTGCCAGCAGCGAGGGGGTGGAGCACAATGAGCAGTTCTTC. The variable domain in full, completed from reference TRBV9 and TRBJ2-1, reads DSGVTQTPKHLITATGQRVTLRCSPRSGDLSVYWYQQSLDQGLQFLIQYYNGEERAKGNILERFSAQQFPDLHSELNLSSLELGDSALYFCASSEGVEHNEQFFGPGTRLTVL.